These 8 T cell receptor beta chains came from one sample sequenced in a study of cytomegalovirus exposure and HLA in healthy donors (dated by TCRdb to the late 2010s). The library was prepared using the immunoSEQ multiplex PCR assay. A mixture of 60 forward primers for TCR Vbeta segments and 13 reverse primers for TCR Jbeta segments was used in the multiplex PCR. TCRdb took over this immuneACCESS table, retaining in-frame rearrangements with V and J assigned. Such tables are incomplete; in checked studies, under half of the missing clones stem from an unresolved V gene, and the remainder is unexplained. Counted in this sample were 140,000 to 150,000 clones; 70% to 85% of them appeared once. The leading ten clones occupy roughly 9.9% of the sample. Sample: PBMCs. These receptor sequences come from a woman in her fifties or sixties in good health and CMV-seropositive.

The genes are TRBV5-1 and TRBJ2-7; no definite D call. The CDR3 covers 14 residues. Germline loops: CDR1 SGHRS, CDR2 YFSETQ. Trimming took 3 bases from V and 4 from J, leaving 14 bases between them. This CDR3 reads CASSSDILRYEQYF. Written as DNA, the CDR3 is TGCGCCAGCAGCTCCGACATTCTTCGTTACGAGCAGTACTTC.

This chain links TRBV29-1 with TRBJ1-2, with 9 nucleotides matching TRBD1. V shed 7 bases, J shed 4 bases, and the junction held 7 bases outside the gene matches. The germline V gene encodes CDR1 SQVTM and CDR2 ANQGSEA. There are 13 residues in the CDR3. Here the CDR3 DNA reads TGCAGCGGATGGGACAGGGACGTCTATGGCTACACCTTC. Translation: CSGWDRDVYGYTF.

In its sample, this clone was seen a few times. CDR3 DNA sequence: TGCAGTGCTACGGAAGAGACCCAGTACTTC. Translation: CSATEETQYF. The chain carries TRBV20-1 and TRBJ2-5; D remains unclear. The ends were cut back, 4 bases at V and 3 bases at J, with 3 bases in the middle. The V gene's germline CDR1 is DFQATT and CDR2 SNEGSKA (reference sequence). CDR3 size: 10 residues.

This chain links TRBV7-6 with TRBJ2-5, with D unclear. Looked up from germline, CDR1 is SGHVS and CDR2 is FNYEAQ. This CDR3 spans 12 amino acids. V lost 1 base to trimming and J lost 7 bases, with 7 bases between them. The CDR3 is CASSLGRGTQYF. CDR3 sequence (DNA): TGTGCCAGCAGCTTAGGCAGAGGGACCCAGTACTTC.

The chain is built from TRBV2 and TRBJ2-1; D is unresolved. This CDR3 is built from 14 residues. Between the trimmed V and J ends, which lost 1 base and 10 bases, there was a span of 14 bases. Looked up from germline, CDR1 is SNHLY and CDR2 is FYNNEI. CDR3 DNA sequence: TGTGCCAGCAGTGAAGGAATCCTGTTAGCCGAGCAGTTCTTC. Translating gives CASSEGILLAEQFF.

With respect to this clone: The junction does not match germline at one end; this may be a read error. In DNA form, the CDR3 reads TGTGCCAGCTCACCAAGAGGGACAGGAATCAGCAATCAGCTCCAGCATTTT. Translating it yields CASSPRGTGISNQLQHF. This chain uses TRBV18 with TRBJ1-5; 8 bases map to TRBD1. CDR1 and CDR2 from the germline V gene are KGHSH and LQKENI. The CDR3 consists of 17 residues.

This clone was seen a handful of times. V gene TRBV5-4 combines with J gene TRBJ2-6; 9 bases are shared with TRBD2. This CDR3 has 18 residues. Germline V gene sequence: CDR1 SGHNT, CDR2 YYREEE (reference sequence). The V segment lost 4 bases and the J segment 0 bases; nucleotides outside the gene matches: 8. CDR3 sequence (DNA): TGTGCCAGCAGCCAGAAGCGGGGGGCCGACTCTGGGGCCAACGTCCTGACTTTC. Amino acids: CASSQKRGADSGANVLTF.

V gene TRBV5-6 combines with J gene TRBJ2-7, with 7 positions matching TRBD1. V lost 6 bases, J lost 0 bases, and 6 bases stayed unmatched. This CDR3 spans 14 amino acids. CDR1 and CDR2 (germline): SGHDT, YYEEEE. CDR3 sequence: CASTDRDSSYEQYF. Written as DNA, the CDR3 is TGTGCCAGCACCGATAGGGACAGCTCCTACGAGCAGTACTTC.